Described below is a single T cell receptor beta chain sequence and its context. Trimming removed 10 bases from V and 5 bases from J, with 14 bases in between. Germline loops: CDR1 KGHSH, CDR2 LQKENI. This CDR3 contains 12 residues. Produced via immunoSEQ multiplex PCR; TCRdb's table is partial and in-frame only. The sample yields more than 70,000 clones, about nine tenths seen once. This record comes from a study of T cells after somatic rescue of genetic block. The chain is built from TRBV18 and TRBJ1-2; D is perhaps TRBD1 (6 bases). This sequence originates from a woman aged 18-35 years. The specimen sequenced was peripheral blood mononuclear cells (PBMCs). Here the CDR3 reads CATGQGRYGYTF. CDR3 DNA: TGTGCCACCGGGCAGGGGAGGTATGGCTACACCTTC.